These T cell receptor beta chains were read from a single sample in a study. One entry per CDR3 protein results from TCRdb running MiXCR on the reads. The sample lists several thousand distinct CDR3 sequences, roughly a third seen once, with roughly 22% in the top ten. The sample consisted of blood. Receptors were obtained from a human donor. Each CDR3 is given with its conserved first and last residue. Fields, in order: D gene, J gene, V gene, clone size, CDR3 DNA, CDR3 protein. A D gene is named only where the DNA matches it firmly. Size tells how often a clone was seen (once, few, many) or the class of an expanded clone, and some rows leave it out.

TRBD1 TRBJ1-2 TRBV29-1 medium-sized TGCAGCGTTGAAGATCCCCCAGGGGGATACACCTTC CSVEDPPGGYTF
. TRBJ1-4 TRBV7-3 few TGTGCCAGCAGCTATATATGCGTCGGTGAAAAACTGTTTTTT CASSYICVGEKLFF
. TRBJ1-5 TRBV29-1 many TGCAGCGTTATGGCGTCCGGGGCCCAGCATTTT CSVMASGAQHF
. TRBJ2-1 TRBV4-3 . TGCGCCAGCAGCCAAGATCTGGGGGCAGGATACAATGAGCAGTTCTTC CASSQDLGAGYNEQFF
TRBD2 TRBJ2-1 TRBV4-2 . TGTGCCAGCAGCCAAGATAAAGGGACTAGCGGGAGGAACAATGAGCAGTTCTTC CASSQDKGTSGRNNEQFF
. TRBJ2-1 TRBV14 few TGTGCCAGCAGCCCCTTAGGACGGTTCAATGAGCAGTTCTTC CASSPLGRFNEQFF
TRBD2 TRBJ2-7 TRBV4-2 medium-sized TGTGCCAGCAGCCAATTGACTAGCGGGAGGGTTAAGCAGTACTTC CASSQLTSGRVKQYF
. TRBJ2-1 TRBV14 medium-sized TGTGCCAGCAGCCGACGCGGGACTTCCTACAATGAGCAGTTCTTC CASSRRGTSYNEQFF
TRBD2 TRBJ2-3 TRBV5-1 many TGCGCCAGCAGCTTGGCTGGACTAGCGGGTTTCACAGATACGCAGTATTTT CASSLAGLAGFTDTQYF
TRBD1 TRBJ1-2 TRBV20-1 medium-sized TGCAGTGCTAGAGGGGGACAGGGGGCAGGGAAAGGGGACTATGGCTACACCTTC CSARGGQGAGKGDYGYTF
. TRBJ2-7 TRBV20-1 medium-sized TGCAGTGCAGAGGATAGCGTGGGTACAATCGAGCAGTACTTC CSAEDSVGTIEQYF
. TRBJ1-2 TRBV7-3 . TGTGCCGGCAGCCCGTCCGGGGAGGCTGAGGGCTACACCTTC CAGSPSGEAEGYTF
TRBD1 TRBJ1-1 TRBV7-9 medium-sized TGTGCCAGCAGCTTAGGAGGTTGGGGACAGGGGACCACTGAAGCTTTCTTT CASSLGGWGQGTTEAFF
TRBD2 TRBJ2-7 TRBV20-1 once TGCAGTGCTAGTGGATGGGGTAGCGGGAGTTCACCCGATGAGCAGTACTTC CSASGWGSGSSPDEQYF